Below are 13 T cell receptor beta chains sequenced from a single sample in a study of blood T cells in healthy people across ages (dated by TCRdb to about 2015). The method was 5' RACE. Sequencing took place on an Illumina HiSeq 2500. A second PCR of about 6 to 12 cycles was performed with a sample-barcoded 5' primer and a J-beta primer mix. TCRdb redid the processing of the public reads, applying fastp at Q25 and MiXCR, and retained in-frame beta chains. Merged by CDR3 protein, the rows form single entries marked with the most common genes and DNA. This sample lists about 970,000 distinct CDR3 sequences; around 54% were detected once. The ten largest clonotypes hold about 20% of the sample. The sequenced sample was blood. The receptors stem from a woman aged 55-70 years in good health.

The rearrangement uses TRBV6-1 and TRBJ1-6, with TRBD1 identical over 7 bases. The CDR3 is 14 amino acids. Germline values: CDR1 MNHNS, CDR2 SASEGT. V was clipped by 6 bases and J by 10 bases; unmatched bases: 9. In DNA form, the CDR3 reads TGTGCCAGCAGAGGGGACAGCTTCGGATCACCCCTCCACTTT. Amino acids: CASRGDSFGSPLHF.

V and J are TRBV20-1 and TRBJ2-5; 11 nucleotides line up with TRBD2. The better agreement between TRBJ2-7 and the DNA end casts doubt on the J call. The germline gives CDR1 DFQATT, CDR2 SNEGSKA (reference sequence). The length of the CDR3 is 15 residues. CDR3 amino acids: CSAILGTSGSYEQYF. As DNA, the CDR3 is TGCAGTGCTATCCTTGGGACTAGCGGATCCTACGAGCAGTACTTC.

The chain combines TRBV9 with TRBJ2-4, with a weak D call TRBD2 (6 bases). In germline, CDR1 is SGDLS, CDR2 YYNGEE. The CDR3 covers 13 residues. Trimming pared 7 bases from V and 9 bases from J, leaving 17 bases between. Here the CDR3 reads CASGGGGAAIQYF. In nucleotides, the CDR3 is TGTGCCAGCGGGGGAGGAGGGGCGGCCATTCAGTACTTC.

This chain links TRBV5-6 with TRBJ1-1; D is ambiguous. There are 16 residues in the CDR3. V was trimmed by 4 bases and J by 0 bases, leaving 16 bases between them. The germline V gene encodes CDR1 SGHDT and CDR2 YYEEEE. The CDR3 nucleotides read TGTGCCAGCAGCAATGTGGATAGACGGATGAACACTGAAGCTTTCTTT. Translated: CASSNVDRRMNTEAFF.

The chain employs TRBV28 and TRBJ2-1, with TRBD2 matching 8 bases. Germline V lookup: CDR1 MDHEN, CDR2 SYDVKM. This CDR3 is 15 amino acids long. With V trimmed by 4 bases and J by 7 bases, 9 bases remained unmatched. The CDR3 protein is CASSSAGLAINEQFF. As DNA, the CDR3 is TGTGCCAGCAGTTCAGCCGGACTAGCAATAAATGAGCAGTTCTTC.

The rearrangement joins TRBV7-6 to TRBJ2-5; 10 bases are a match to TRBD2. The length of the CDR3 is 15 residues. The germline V gene encodes CDR1 SGHVS and CDR2 FNYEAQ. The ends lost 3 bases at V and 4 bases at J; junction bases unmatched: 5. CDR3 DNA sequence: TGTGCCAGCAGCTTGAGCGGGAGGGCTTCAGAGACCCAGTACTTC. Translated: CASSLSGRASETQYF. Based on the CDR3 plus reference TRBV7-6 and TRBJ2-5, the full variable domain is GAGVSQSPRYKVTKRGQDVALRCDPISGHVSLYWYRQALGQGPEFLTYFNYEAQQDKSGLPNDRFSAERPEGSISTLTIQRTEQRDSAMYRCASSLSGRASETQYFGPGTRLLVL.

This clonotype has more than one count but fewer than ten. This may come from a read error, since a much larger clone is one base off. V and J are TRBV10-3 and TRBJ2-3; D may be TRBD2 (6 bases). CDR1 ENHRY and CDR2 SYGVKD come from the germline V gene. The length of the CDR3 is 13 residues. V was clipped by 7 bases and J by 0 bases, with 8 bases between them. The CDR3 coding sequence is TGTGCCATCAATGCGGGGAGCACAGATACGCAGTATTTT. Translation gives CAINAGSTDTQYF.

This clonotype turned up a few times. The chain combines TRBV12-3 or TRBV12-4 with TRBJ2-5, with TRBD1 as a possible D gene (5 bases). There are 14 residues in the CDR3. Trimming took off 3 bases at V and 3 bases at J, with 11 bases between the two ends. DNA for the CDR3: TGTGCCAGCAGTTTTGTTTTCAGGGAAGAGACCCAGTACTTC. As protein: CASSFVFREETQYF.

The chain has TRBV20-1 and TRBJ1-2, with TRBD1 identical over 7 bases. Germline trimming cut 6 bases from V and 4 bases from J; bases unmatched to any gene: 11. CDR3 length equals 14 residues. The germline V gene encodes CDR1 DFQATT and CDR2 SNEGSKA (reference sequence). The CDR3 nucleotides read TGCAGTGCGGAAGAGGGAGGGGGCGGCTATGGCTACACCTTC. Protein: CSAEEGGGGYGYTF.

The V call is TRBV18, the J call TRBJ2-5; D is unclear. The germline V gene has CDR1 KGHSH and CDR2 LQKENI. V was pared by 1 base and J by 2 bases, with 11 bases between. The CDR3 runs 15 residues. Written as DNA, the CDR3 is TGTGCCAGCTCACCACAGAGACCACAACAAGAGACCCAGTACTTC. Its translation is CASSPQRPQQETQYF.

The rearrangement joins TRBV29-1 to TRBJ2-1; 8 bases agree with TRBD2. V lost 0 bases and J lost 6; bases outside the gene matches: 10. The V gene's germline CDR1 is SQVTM and CDR2 ANQGSEA. The CDR3 covers 16 residues. CDR3 DNA sequence: TGCAGCGTTGAAGATGGAGAGGTAGCGGGACCCAATGAGCAGTTCTTC. It is translated as CSVEDGEVAGPNEQFF.

The V gene is TRBV28, the J gene TRBJ1-1, with 7 bases fitting TRBD1. Germline V lookup: CDR1 MDHEN, CDR2 SYDVKM. CDR3 length: 14 amino acids. V lost 6 bases and J lost 3; bases outside the gene matches: 7. The DNA of the CDR3 is TGTGCCAGCAGAACGGACAGGAGAGACACTGAAGCTTTCTTT. Its protein product is CASRTDRRDTEAFF.

This chain links TRBV5-1 with TRBJ1-2; the D gene is possibly TRBD1 (5 bases). CDR1 is SGHRS and CDR2 is YFSETQ in the germline V gene. Trimming pared 4 bases from V and 8 bases from J, leaving 18 bases between. The CDR3 spans 14 residues. The CDR3 protein is CASSLMWGSEGYTF. The CDR3 coding sequence is TGCGCCAGCAGCCTGATGTGGGGGAGTGAGGGCTACACCTTC.